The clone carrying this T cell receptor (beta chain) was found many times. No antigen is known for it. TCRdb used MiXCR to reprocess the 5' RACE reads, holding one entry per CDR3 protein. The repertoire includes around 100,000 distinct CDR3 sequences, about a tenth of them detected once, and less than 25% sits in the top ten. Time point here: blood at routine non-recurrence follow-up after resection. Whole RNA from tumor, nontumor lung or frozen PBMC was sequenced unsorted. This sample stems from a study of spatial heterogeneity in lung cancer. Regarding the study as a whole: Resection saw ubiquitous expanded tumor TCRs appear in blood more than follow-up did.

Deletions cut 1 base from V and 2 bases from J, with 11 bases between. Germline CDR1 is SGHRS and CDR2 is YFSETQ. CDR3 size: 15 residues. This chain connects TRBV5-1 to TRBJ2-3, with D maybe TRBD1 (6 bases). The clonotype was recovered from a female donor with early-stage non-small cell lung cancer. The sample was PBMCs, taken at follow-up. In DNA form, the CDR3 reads TGCGCCAGCAGCTTGACAGGGCCCTTCACAGATACGCAGTATTTT. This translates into CASSLTGPFTDTQYF.